The clone carrying this TCR beta chain was picked up a small number of times. Its antigen is unknown. Libraries were prepared by immunoSEQ multiplex PCR; TCRdb keeps only in-frame clonotypes and omits some of them. The table shows tens of thousands of clones, with roughly 88% occurring only once. The sample originates from a study of T cells in localized non-small cell lung cancer. Study conclusions and caveats: Exceeding tumor, uninvolved adjacent lung had the highest T cell clonality. Among blood samples, higher T cell density accompanied longer overall survival. Because sequencing included only one region (of the tumor), heterogeneity remains possible. The study detected a median roughly 56 of the top 100 tumor clones in adjacent lung.

This CDR3 has 12 residues. Germline V gene lookup returns CDR1 SNHLY and CDR2 FYNNEI. The V end was cut by 4 bases, the J end by 10 bases, with 11 bases between. The rearrangement links TRBV2 to TRBJ1-5; D remains unclear. The clonotype originates from a man aged 35 to 69 with stage III lung adenocarcinoma. The sample consisted of peripheral blood mononuclear cells, taken before any cancer treatment. The CDR3 DNA sequence: TGTGCCAGCAGTGCTCCCAGAGCACCCCAGCATTTT. This codes for CASSAPRAPQHF.